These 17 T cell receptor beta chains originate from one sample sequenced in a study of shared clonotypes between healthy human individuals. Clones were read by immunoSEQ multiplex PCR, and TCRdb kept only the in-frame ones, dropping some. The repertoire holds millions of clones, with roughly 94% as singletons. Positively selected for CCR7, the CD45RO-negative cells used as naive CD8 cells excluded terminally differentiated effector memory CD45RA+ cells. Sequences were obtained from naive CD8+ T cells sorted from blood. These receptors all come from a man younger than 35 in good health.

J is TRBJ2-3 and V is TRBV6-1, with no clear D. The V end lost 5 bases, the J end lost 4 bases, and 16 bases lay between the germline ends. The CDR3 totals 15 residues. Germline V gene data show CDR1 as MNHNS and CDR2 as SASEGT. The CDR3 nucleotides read TGTGCCAGCAGTCTCTACAGTGAGGTTCCAGATACGCAGTATTTT. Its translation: CASSLYSEVPDTQYF.

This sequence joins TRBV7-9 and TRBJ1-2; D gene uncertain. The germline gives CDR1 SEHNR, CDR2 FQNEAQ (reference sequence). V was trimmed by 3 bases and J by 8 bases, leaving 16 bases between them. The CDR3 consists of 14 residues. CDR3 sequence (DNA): TGTGCCAGCAGCTTCCCCATCCGAGGCTGGGGCTACACCTTC. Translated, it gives CASSFPIRGWGYTF.

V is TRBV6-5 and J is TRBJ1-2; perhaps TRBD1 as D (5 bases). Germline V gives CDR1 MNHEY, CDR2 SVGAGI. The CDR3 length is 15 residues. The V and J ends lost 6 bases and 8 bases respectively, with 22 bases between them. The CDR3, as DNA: TGTGCCAGCAGCCCCCGCCAGGAGCATCACAGGGGCTACACCTTC. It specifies CASSPRQEHHRGYTF.

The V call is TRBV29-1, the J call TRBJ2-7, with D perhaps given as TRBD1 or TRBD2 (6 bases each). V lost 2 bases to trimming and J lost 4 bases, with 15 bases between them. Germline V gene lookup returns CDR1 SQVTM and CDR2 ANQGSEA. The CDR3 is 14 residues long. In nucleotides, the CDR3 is TGCAGCGTTGAACTGGGGGGCATTGGTTACGAGCAGTACTTC. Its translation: CSVELGGIGYEQYF.

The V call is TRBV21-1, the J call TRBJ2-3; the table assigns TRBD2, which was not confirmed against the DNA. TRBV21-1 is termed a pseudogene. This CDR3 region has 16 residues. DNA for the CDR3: TGTGCCAGCAGCAAAGGTCGGACTAACCTCCCAGATACGCAGTATTTT. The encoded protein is CASSKGRTNLPDTQYF.

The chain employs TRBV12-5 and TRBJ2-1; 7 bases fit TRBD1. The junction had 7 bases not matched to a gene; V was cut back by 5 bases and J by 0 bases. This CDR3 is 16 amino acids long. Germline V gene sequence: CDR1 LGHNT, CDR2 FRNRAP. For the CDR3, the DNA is TGTGCTAGTGGTCAGGGGGATGGCCCCTCCTACAATGAGCAGTTCTTC. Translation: CASGQGDGPSYNEQFF.

DNA of the CDR3: TGTGCCAGCAGCTGGACCCGGGGGGAGGAGACCCAGTACTTC. Translating it yields CASSWTRGEETQYF. The chain carries TRBV7-9 and TRBJ2-5; 7 positions match TRBD2. The CDR3 totals 14 residues. The V segment lost 4 bases and the J segment 5 bases; nucleotides outside the gene matches: 7. The V gene's germline CDR1 is SEHNR and CDR2 FQNEAQ (reference sequence).

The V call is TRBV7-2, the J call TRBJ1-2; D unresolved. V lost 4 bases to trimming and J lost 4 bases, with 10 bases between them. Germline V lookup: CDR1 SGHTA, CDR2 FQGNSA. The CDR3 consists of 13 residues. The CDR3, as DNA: TGTGCCAGCAGCTCCTACTTGTCCTATGGCTACACCTTC. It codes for CASSSYLSYGYTF.

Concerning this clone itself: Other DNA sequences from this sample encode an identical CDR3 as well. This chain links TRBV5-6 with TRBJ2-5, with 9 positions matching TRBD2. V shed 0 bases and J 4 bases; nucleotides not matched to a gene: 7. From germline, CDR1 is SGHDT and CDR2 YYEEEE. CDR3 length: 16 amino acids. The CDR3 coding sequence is TGTGCCAGCAGCTTGGAGCTAGCGGGAAGGGCAGAGACCCAGTACTTC. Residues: CASSLELAGRAETQYF.

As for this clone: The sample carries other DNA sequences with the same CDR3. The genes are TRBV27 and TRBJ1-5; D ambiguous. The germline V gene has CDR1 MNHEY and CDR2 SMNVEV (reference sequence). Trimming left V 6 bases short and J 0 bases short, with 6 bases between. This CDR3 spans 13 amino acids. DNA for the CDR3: TGTGCCAGCAGCCCTTATAGCAATCAGCCCCAGCATTTT. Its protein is CASSPYSNQPQHF.

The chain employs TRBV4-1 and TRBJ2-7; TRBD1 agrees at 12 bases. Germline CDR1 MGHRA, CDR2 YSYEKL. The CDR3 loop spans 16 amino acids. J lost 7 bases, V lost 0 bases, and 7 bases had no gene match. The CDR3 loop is CASSQEGTGGLGEQYF. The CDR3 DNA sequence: TGCGCCAGCAGCCAAGAGGGGACAGGGGGCCTCGGGGAGCAGTACTTC.

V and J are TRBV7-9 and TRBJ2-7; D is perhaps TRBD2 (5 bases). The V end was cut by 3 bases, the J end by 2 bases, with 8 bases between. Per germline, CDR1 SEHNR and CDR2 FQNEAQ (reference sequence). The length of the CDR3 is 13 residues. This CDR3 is CASSFEGTYEQYF. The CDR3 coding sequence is TGTGCCAGCAGCTTCGAGGGAACCTACGAGCAGTACTTC.

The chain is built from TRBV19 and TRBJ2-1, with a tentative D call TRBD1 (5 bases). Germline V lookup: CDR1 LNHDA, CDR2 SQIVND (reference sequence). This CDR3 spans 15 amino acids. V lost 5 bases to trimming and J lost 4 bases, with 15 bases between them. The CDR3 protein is CASSATTEPYNEQFF. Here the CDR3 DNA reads TGTGCCAGTAGTGCGACGACAGAGCCATACAATGAGCAGTTCTTC.

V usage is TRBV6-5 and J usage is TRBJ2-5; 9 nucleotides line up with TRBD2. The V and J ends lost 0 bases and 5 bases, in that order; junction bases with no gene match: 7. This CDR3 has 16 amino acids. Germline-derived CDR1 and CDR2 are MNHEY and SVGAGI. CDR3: CASSYSATGLAETQYF. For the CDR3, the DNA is TGTGCCAGCAGTTACTCCGCCACTGGACTAGCGGAGACCCAGTACTTC.

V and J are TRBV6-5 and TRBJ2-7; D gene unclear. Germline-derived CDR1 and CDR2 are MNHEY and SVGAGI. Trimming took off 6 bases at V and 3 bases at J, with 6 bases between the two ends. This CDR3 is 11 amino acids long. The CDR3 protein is CASSNYYEQYF. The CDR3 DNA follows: TGTGCCAGCAGCAATTACTACGAGCAGTACTTC.

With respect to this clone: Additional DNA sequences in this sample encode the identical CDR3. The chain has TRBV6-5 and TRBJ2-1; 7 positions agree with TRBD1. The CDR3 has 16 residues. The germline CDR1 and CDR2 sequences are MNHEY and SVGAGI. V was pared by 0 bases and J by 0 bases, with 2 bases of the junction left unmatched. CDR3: CASSYSSGGSYNEQFF. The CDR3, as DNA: TGTGCCAGCAGTTACTCATCAGGGGGCTCCTACAATGAGCAGTTCTTC.

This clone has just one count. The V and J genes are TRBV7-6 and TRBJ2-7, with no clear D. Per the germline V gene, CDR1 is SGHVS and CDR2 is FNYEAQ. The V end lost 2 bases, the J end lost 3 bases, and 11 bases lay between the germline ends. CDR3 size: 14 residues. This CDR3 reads CASSLNDRHYEQYF. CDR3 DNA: TGTGCCAGCAGCTTAAATGACCGACACTACGAGCAGTACTTC.